The 10 T cell receptor beta chains below all came from one sample that was sequenced in a study of blood T cell repertoires in COVID-19. Generated by immunoSEQ multiplex PCR, the TCRdb table keeps only in-frame clones and is missing some. The sample holds some 110,000 clones, roughly nine tenths seen once. What was sequenced was peripheral blood. These receptors all stem from a man between 65 and 85 years old who had recovered from COVID-19.

This chain uses TRBV3-1 (or the pseudogene TRBV3-2) with TRBJ2-7; D not resolved. The CDR3 is 17 residues long. CDR1 and CDR2 (germline): LGHDT, YNNKEL (reference sequence). V lost 1 base and J 3 bases, leaving 19 bases between the germline ends. The CDR3 DNA follows: TGTGCCAGCAGCCAAGTAAGAGTGAGAGGCGGCGTCTACGAGCAGTACTTC. This encodes CASSQVRVRGGVYEQYF.

The CDR3 sequence: CASSRGTGHYGYTF. In nucleotides, the CDR3 is TGTGCCAGCAGTCGCGGGACAGGGCACTATGGCTACACCTTC. V usage is TRBV9 and J usage is TRBJ1-2, with 9 bases aligning to TRBD1. V trimming: 5 bases; J trimming: 3 bases; junction bases outside the gene matches: 5. CDR1 and CDR2 (germline): SGDLS, YYNGEE. The CDR3 loop spans 14 amino acids.

The chain employs TRBV24-1 and TRBJ2-1; 7 nucleotides align to TRBD1. The CDR3 covers 16 residues. J lost 8 bases, V lost 2 bases, and 11 bases had no gene match. Germline CDR1 KGHDR, CDR2 SFDVKD. CDR3 coding DNA: TGTGCCACCAGTGATTCAAAGGGGGCCGTCCGGGATGAGCAGTTCTTC. This encodes CATSDSKGAVRDEQFF.

The rearrangement links TRBV6-5 to TRBJ1-4, with a tentative D call TRBD1 (6 bases). V gave up 6 bases and J gave up 4 bases, with 15 bases separating them. In germline, CDR1 is MNHEY, CDR2 SVGAGI. The CDR3 has 15 residues. In DNA form, the CDR3 reads TGTGCCAGCAGCCTTACAGGGCACGATAATGAAAAACTGTTTTTT. The encoded protein is CASSLTGHDNEKLFF.

The rearrangement joins TRBV11-2 to TRBJ2-1; weak D call: TRBD2 (7 bases). This CDR3 has 15 amino acids. Germline CDR1 and CDR2: SGHAT and FQNNGV. The V end lost 5 bases, the J end lost 2 bases, and 13 bases lay between the germline ends. The CDR3 DNA reads as TGTGCCAGCAGCCTGGGAGGGGGGGCCTACAATGAGCAGTTCTTC. Amino acid sequence: CASSLGGGAYNEQFF.

J is TRBJ1-1 and V is TRBV28, with D possibly TRBD1 on 5 matching bases. The CDR3 loop spans 12 amino acids. Looked up from germline, CDR1 is MDHEN and CDR2 is SYDVKM. V was cut by 7 bases and J by 5 bases, with 11 bases left in between. CDR3 DNA sequence: TGTGCCAGCAACGCAGGGTTAACTGAAGCTTTCTTT. It translates to CASNAGLTEAFF.

This clone was seen many times. The rearrangement links TRBV5-1 to TRBJ1-5; 7 bases agree with TRBD1. This CDR3 contains 16 residues. J gave up 6 bases and V 4 bases, and 13 bases lay outside the gene matches. Germline values: CDR1 SGHRS, CDR2 YFSETQ. Here the CDR3 reads CASSPNPTGLGQPQHF. DNA of the CDR3: TGCGCCAGCAGCCCCAACCCGACAGGGTTGGGTCAGCCCCAGCATTTT.

The rearrangement links TRBV19 to TRBJ1-6; 9 bases line up with TRBD1. The germline V gene has CDR1 LNHDA and CDR2 SQIVND (reference sequence). The CDR3 extends over 15 amino acids. V gave up 5 bases and J gave up 6 bases; unmatched junction bases: 5. In DNA form, the CDR3 reads TGTGCCAGTAGTCTCGGACAGGGGTTTAATTCACCCCTCCACTTT. Amino acid sequence: CASSLGQGFNSPLHF.

The CDR3 spells CASSQQTSPSSYNEQFF. CDR3 DNA: TGTGCCAGCAGCCAGCAGACTAGCCCGAGCTCCTACAATGAGCAGTTCTTC. The V and J genes are TRBV4-2 and TRBJ2-1; 7 bases align to TRBD2. Trimming cost V 3 bases and J 0 bases; bases outside gene matches: 8. Germline loops: CDR1 LGHNA, CDR2 YNFKEQ. This CDR3 has 17 residues.

The chain carries TRBV7-2 and TRBJ1-1; D unresolved. The CDR3 length is 14 residues. V lost 3 bases, J lost 8 bases, and 16 bases lay in between. Germline V gene sequence: CDR1 SGHTA, CDR2 FQGNSA. The CDR3 protein is CASSFTLQLKEAFF. In DNA, the CDR3 is TGTGCCAGCAGCTTCACCCTCCAGTTAAAGGAAGCTTTCTTT.